These T cell receptor beta chains were read from a single sample in a study of blood T cell repertoires in COVID-19. Only in-frame clones appear in the TCRdb table, and some are missing; sequencing was by immunoSEQ multiplex PCR. The table has under 300,000 clones, just over 85% seen once. Sequences were obtained from peripheral blood. The receptors derive from a woman in her 30s with active or convalescent COVID-19. Both conserved end residues are part of each CDR3. D genes are given only for firm matches. Expanded clones are given a class, and other clones once, few, many or no size at all.

d_call,j_call,clone_size,v_call,cdr3_aa,cdr3_nt
-,TRBJ1-1,-,TRBV5-6,CASSFGQGTNTEAFF,TGTGCCAGCAGCTTCGGGCAGGGTACTAACACTGAAGCTTTCTTT
TRBD1,TRBJ2-5,once,TRBV7-2,CASSPDRGQETQYF,TGTGCCAGCAGCCCAGACAGGGGTCAAGAGACCCAGTACTTC
TRBD1,TRBJ1-3,-,TRBV12-3/TRBV12-4,CASSSQGVTIYF,TGTGCCAGCAGTTCCCAGGGGGTAACCATATATTTT
TRBD2,TRBJ2-1,-,TRBV3-1/TRBV3-2,CARVTRTSGGGYNEQFF,TGTGCCAGAGTCACTCGGACTAGCGGGGGGGGTTACAATGAGCAGTTCTTC
TRBD2,TRBJ2-1,-,TRBV10-1,CASTRGISGGNEQFF,TGCGCCAGCACCCGAGGAATTAGCGGGGGGAACGAGCAGTTCTTC
TRBD1,TRBJ1-4,-,TRBV6-2/TRBV6-3,CASSSGTGGYEKLFF,TGTGCCAGCAGTTCCGGTACAGGGGGCTATGAAAAACTGTTTTTT
TRBD1,TRBJ1-2,-,TRBV4-1,CASSQVRGDYGYTF,TGCGCCAGCAGCCAAGTCAGGGGGGACTATGGCTACACCTTC
-,TRBJ1-5,-,TRBV6-5,CASSYPRGYSNQPQHF,TGTGCCAGCAGTTACCCCCGGGGATATAGCAATCAGCCCCAGCATTTT
TRBD1,TRBJ1-1,-,TRBV19,CASKFPGQYTEAFF,TGTGCCAGCAAATTCCCGGGACAGTACACTGAAGCTTTCTTT
-,TRBJ1-4,-,TRBV7-3,CASSLSDFRIATNEKLFF,TGTGCCAGCAGCTTAAGTGATTTCAGAATTGCAACTAATGAAAAACTGTTTTTT
TRBD2,TRBJ2-1,-,TRBV7-9,CASSLDRVAGDNEQFF,TGTGCCAGCAGCTTAGATAGGGTAGCGGGGGACAATGAGCAGTTCTTC